Listed below are T cell receptor beta chains from one sample, sequenced in a study of post-analysis software for immune sequencing data. TCRdb fed the PCR reads into MiXCR, producing one record per CDR3 protein. The sample yields fewer than 850,000 distinct CDR3 sequences, about 32% seen once. The specimen was blood. The receptors stem from a girl aged 5-17 years with multiple sclerosis. Each CDR3 is given with its conserved first and last residue. A D gene is named only where the DNA matches it firmly. Not all rows give a size; the values are once, few, many and, for expanded clones, a class.

few | TRBD1 | TRBJ1-2 | TRBV15 | TGTGCCACCAGCGGCTCGTTAGCAGGGGGAGCTAACTATGGCTACACCTTC | CATSGSLAGGANYGYTF
. | . | TRBJ2-6 | TRBV20-1 | TGCAGTGCTATGACAGGTCTTAGGGCCAACGTCCTGACTTTC | CSAMTGLRANVLTF
few | TRBD1 | TRBJ2-7 | TRBV3-1 | TGTGCCAGCAGCAGGGGGCCGATCTACGAGCAGTACTTC | CASSRGPIYEQYF
few | TRBD1 | TRBJ2-3 | TRBV4-1 | TGCGCCAGCAGCCAAGGCCTGACAGGGGATACGCAGTATTTT | CASSQGLTGDTQYF
few | TRBD2 | TRBJ2-1 | TRBV9 | TGTGCCAGCAGCGTAGACGGGACTAGCGTCTATGAGCAGTTCTTC | CASSVDGTSVYEQFF
. | . | TRBJ2-7 | TRBV7-2 | TGTGCCAGCAGCTTAGTTTCGGCGGACTCCTACGAGCAGTACTTC | CASSLVSADSYEQYF
few | TRBD2 | TRBJ2-1 | TRBV5-6 | TGTGCCAGCAGCTTGGATCCGGGAGGGTCCCACAATGAGCAGTTCTTC | CASSLDPGGSHNEQFF
. | TRBD1 | TRBJ1-4 | TRBV7-9 | TGTGCCAGCAATCATGGCAGGGGGAATGAAAAACTGTTTTTT | CASNHGRGNEKLFF
. | . | TRBJ1-4 | TRBV5-5 | TGTGCCAGCAGCTTGGGGAGGGGAGCAACTAATGAAAAACTGTTTTTT | CASSLGRGATNEKLFF
. | TRBD2 | TRBJ2-5 | TRBV6-1 | TGTGCCAGCAGGATAACTCTAGCGGGGGGAAAAGAGACCCAGTACTTC | CASRITLAGGKETQYF
few | . | TRBJ1-1 | TRBV20-1 | TGCAGTGCTAGATCCGAGGGGAAAGCTTTCTTT | CSARSEGKAFF
. | . | TRBJ1-3 | TRBV27 | TGTGCCAGCAGTTTACAAGGCCACCTTGGAAGCACCATATATTTT | CASSLQGHLGSTIYF
. | TRBD1 | TRBJ2-7 | TRBV27 | TGTGCCAGCAGTGGGGACAGTGAGCAGTACTTC | CASSGDSEQYF
. | TRBD1 | TRBJ2-5 | TRBV11-2 | TGTGCCAGCAGCTTAAAAGGGGACAGACAAGAGACCCAGTACTTC | CASSLKGDRQETQYF
few | . | TRBJ2-7 | TRBV7-2 | TGTGCCAGCAGGCCGGACGGATTCTCACTCGAGCAGTACTTC | CASRPDGFSLEQYF
. | . | TRBJ2-7 | TRBV7-9 | TGTGCCAGCAGCTCGGACAGACTTTACGAGCAGTACTTC | CASSSDRLYEQYF
. | . | TRBJ2-3 | TRBV7-3 | TGTGCCAGCAGCTTAACGCCGGGGTCAGATACGCAGTATTTT | CASSLTPGSDTQYF
few | TRBD1 | TRBJ1-5 | TRBV12-3/TRBV12-4 | TGTGCCAGCAGGCGACAGGGGGTTGGTCAGCCCCAGCATTTT | CASRRQGVGQPQHF
. | . | TRBJ2-3 | TRBV7-2 | TGTGCCAGCAGCCCTAACACCAATACGCAGTATTTT | CASSPNTNTQYF
few | . | TRBJ1-3 | TRBV4-3 | TGCGCCAGCAGCCAAGAGTTGGGCGCCAACTCTGGAAACACCATATATTTT | CASSQELGANSGNTIYF
. | TRBD2 | TRBJ2-5 | TRBV3-1 | TGTGCCAGCAGCGACTCACAGGGTCGACTAGCGGGAGGGGGGTATGAGCAGTACTTC | CASSDSQGRLAGGGYEQYF
. | TRBD2 | TRBJ2-1 | TRBV5-1 | TGCGCCAGCAGCCCGGGCAGTAGCGGGAGCCCATTATGGGGGTACAATGAGCAGTTCTTC | CASSPGSSGSPLWGYNEQFF
few | . | TRBJ2-1 | TRBV6-2/TRBV6-3 | TGTGCCAGCAGTTACCTCCGGGCTGAGCAGTTCTTC | CASSYLRAEQFF
few | TRBD1 | TRBJ2-5 | TRBV7-2 | TGTGCCAGCAGCCTCATCTCCCGGACAGGGGGACGAGAGACCCAGTACTTC | CASSLISRTGGRETQYF
few | TRBD2 | TRBJ2-7 | TRBV25-1 | TGTGCCAGCAGTGCGGCGGGAGGGCCCCACGAGCAGTACTTC | CASSAAGGPHEQYF
. | . | TRBJ1-4 | TRBV4-3 | TGCGCCAGCAGCCAAGGAGGCGTCGCAACTAATGAAAAACTGTTTTTT | CASSQGGVATNEKLFF
few | TRBD2 | TRBJ2-3 | TRBV3-1 | TGTGCCAGCAGCACGGGGAGGGACACAGATACGCAGTATTTT | CASSTGRDTDTQYF
. | . | TRBJ2-1 | TRBV27 | TGTGCCAGCAGTTTAAAAAGCAAGGGTGAGCAGTTCTTC | CASSLKSKGEQFF
. | . | TRBJ2-7 | TRBV27 | TGTGCCAGCAGTCACAACCCCATCGAGCAGTACTTC | CASSHNPIEQYF
. | TRBD2 | TRBJ2-5 | TRBV29-1 | TGCAACGTACTGCGACTAGCGGAACAAGAGACCCAGTACTTC | CNVLRLAEQETQYF
few | TRBD1 | TRBJ2-7 | TRBV4-3 | TGCGCCAGCAGCCAAGACCCCGACAGGGCGCTTTTAAACGTGCAGTACTTC | CASSQDPDRALLNVQYF
. | . | TRBJ2-3 | TRBV7-9 | TGTGCCAGCAGCACCCCCCGCCTTAGGCGGGAAGATACGCAGTATTTT | CASSTPRLRREDTQYF
few | . | TRBJ1-5 | TRBV6-5 | TGTGCCAGCAGTCCTCGGCCGGGGGGTCAGCCCCAGCATTTT | CASSPRPGGQPQHF
few | . | TRBJ2-1 | TRBV19 | TGTGCCAGTAGTCCCGGGACCAGGCACAATGAGCAGTTCTTC | CASSPGTRHNEQFF
few | . | TRBJ2-7 | TRBV3-1 | TGTGCCAGCAGCCGACGGGACAGTGGGGGGAGGGCGCAGTACTTC | CASSRRDSGGRAQYF
. | TRBD1 | TRBJ2-7 | TRBV7-2 | TGTGCCAGCAGCTTAACCTGGGACAGGGTCAACGAGCAGTACTTC | CASSLTWDRVNEQYF
. | . | TRBJ1-2 | TRBV7-2 | TGTGCCAGCAGCCGCGAGCGGGGGGAAGTAAACACCTTC | CASSRERGEVNTF
few | TRBD1 | TRBJ2-3 | TRBV15 | TGTGCCACCAGCAGGGGGACAGTAGTGCGGGCAGATACGCAGTATTTT | CATSRGTVVRADTQYF
. | TRBD2 | TRBJ2-1 | TRBV11-2 | TGTGCCAGCAGACCTATAGCGGGGGGGCCGTACAATGAGCAGTTCTTC | CASRPIAGGPYNEQFF
. | . | TRBJ2-6 | TRBV2 | TGTGCCAGCAGTGAAAGGTCGGTCGAGTCCAGGGTCGGCTCTGGGGCCAACGTCCTGACTTTC | CASSERSVESRVGSGANVLTF
. | . | TRBJ1-6 | TRBV5-1 | TGCGCCAGCAGGGGTCAGTCCCGAGATAATTCACCCCTCCACTTT | CASRGQSRDNSPLHF
. | . | TRBJ2-4 | TRBV6-1 | TGTGCCAGCATAAAAGCCTCGGGACCTCCCAATGGTCTAGCCAAAAACATTCAGTACTTC | CASIKASGPPNGLAKNIQYF
few | . | TRBJ1-2 | TRBV29-1 | TGCAGCGTAGTCGCCAACTATGGCTACACCTTC | CSVVANYGYTF